One and the same sample provided the 24 T cell receptor beta chains below, sequenced in a study of siplizumab effects on memory and regulatory T cells. Sequenced by immunoSEQ multiplex PCR; TCRdb stores in-frame clones only, minus some. The table has about 100,000 clones, 90% to 95% seen once. The sequencing input was non-Treg CD4+ T cells sorted from blood. The receptors were gathered from a human donor in good health.

The chain links TRBV5-1 to TRBJ1-2, with 10 bases lining up with TRBD1. V trimming: 2 bases; J trimming: 6 bases; junction bases outside the gene matches: 4. From germline, CDR1 is SGHRS and CDR2 YFSETQ. CDR3 length: 14 amino acids. The CDR3 reads CASSFLTGGDGYTF. The CDR3 DNA is TGCGCCAGCAGCTTTTTGACAGGGGGCGATGGCTACACCTTC. Full variable domain (outside the CDR3, taken from reference TRBV5-1 and TRBJ1-2): KAGVTQTPRYLIKTRGQQVTLSCSPISGHRSVSWYQQTPGQGLQFLFEYFSETQRNKGNFPGRFSGRQFSNSRSEMNVSTLELGDSALYLCASSFLTGGDGYTFGSGTRLTVV.

The rearrangement uses TRBV6-4 and TRBJ1-4; perhaps TRBD1 as D (5 bases). The CDR3 extends over 20 amino acids. Trimming left V 10 bases short and J 0 bases short, with 30 bases between. Germline lookup yields CDR1 MRHNA and CDR2 SNTAGT. For the CDR3, the DNA is TGTGCCAACCTGAAGAGGGTGACAGAGAGGGATTTTGCAACTAATGAAAAACTGTTTTTT. It translates to CANLKRVTERDFATNEKLFF.

The J gene is TRBJ2-3, the V gene TRBV6-4; D is tentatively TRBD1 or TRBD2 (5 bases each). V was clipped by 4 bases and J by 2 bases, with 10 bases between them. The CDR3 spans 14 residues. CDR1 is MRHNA, CDR2 SNTAGT, per germline. The CDR3 is CASSVAGTTDTQYF. The CDR3 DNA sequence: TGTGCCAGCAGTGTGGCAGGGACCACAGATACGCAGTATTTT.

The chain uses TRBV2 and TRBJ2-3; TRBD2 matches 16 bases. The CDR3 is 21 residues long. Per the germline V gene, CDR1 is SNHLY and CDR2 is FYNNEI. After removal of 3 bases from V and 0 bases from J, the junction contained 12 bases not matched to a gene. CDR3 in DNA: TGTGCCAGCAGTGAGCGGGGACTAGCGGGAGGGCACAACGTAAGCACAGATACGCAGTATTTT. This gives the protein CASSERGLAGGHNVSTDTQYF.

V gene TRBV20-1 combines with J gene TRBJ2-5; no clear D. Trimming removed 8 bases at V and 2 bases at J, with 6 bases between. The CDR3 loop spans 10 amino acids. CDR1 DFQATT and CDR2 SNEGSKA come from the germline V gene (reference sequence). DNA of the CDR3: TGCAGTTATCTGCAAGAGACCCAGTACTTC. Amino acid sequence: CSYLQETQYF.

The chain carries TRBV6-6 and TRBJ2-5; no reliable D call. This CDR3 is 11 amino acids long. Germline V gene lookup returns CDR1 MNHNY and CDR2 SVGAGI (reference sequence). Trimming pared 2 bases from V and 3 bases from J, leaving 1 base between. CDR3 region: CASSYKETQYF. CDR3 sequence (DNA): TGTGCCAGCAGTTACAAAGAGACCCAGTACTTC.

The genes are TRBV5-1 and TRBJ1-1, with a weak D call TRBD1 (6 bases). This CDR3 has 14 amino acids. The ends were cut back, 3 bases at V and 2 bases at J, with 11 bases in the middle. Germline V gene lookup returns CDR1 SGHRS and CDR2 YFSETQ. CDR3 bases: TGCGCCAGCAGCTGGACGGGACACAACACTGAAGCTTTCTTT. It specifies CASSWTGHNTEAFF.

The CDR3 loop reads CASSANIREKLFF. CDR3 DNA sequence: TGTGCCAGCAGTGCCAACATAAGAGAAAAACTGTTTTTT. This chain connects TRBV2 to TRBJ1-4; D unresolved. V was trimmed by 4 bases and J by 8 bases, leaving 11 bases between them. The CDR3 length is 13 residues. Germline CDR1 SNHLY, CDR2 FYNNEI.

V usage is TRBV6-6 and J usage is TRBJ1-5; 7 bases are a match to TRBD1. Germline V gene sequence: CDR1 MNHNY, CDR2 SVGAGI (reference sequence). V was clipped by 2 bases and J by 6 bases; unmatched bases: 7. This CDR3 comprises 15 residues. As DNA, the CDR3 is TGTGCCAGCAGTTACGAGGGGGCGGGTGGTCAGCCCCAGCATTTT. Translation gives CASSYEGAGGQPQHF.

J is TRBJ1-1 and V is TRBV10-3, with D maybe TRBD1 (5 bases). Germline values: CDR1 ENHRY, CDR2 SYGVKD. The CDR3 spans 15 residues. V was pared by 4 bases and J by 4 bases, with 16 bases between. CDR3 sequence (DNA): TGTGCCATCAGTGTCGGGGCAGGGCTGGGCACTGAAGCTTTCTTT. Translated: CAISVGAGLGTEAFF.

V usage is TRBV6-5 and J usage is TRBJ1-1, with TRBD1 matching over 7 bases. This CDR3 comprises 15 residues. V lost 6 bases to trimming and J lost 5 bases; unmatched junction nucleotides: 12. CDR1 and CDR2 (germline): MNHEY, SVGAGI. In nucleotides, the CDR3 is TGTGCCAGCAGGATCCGACAGGGTTCATCAACTGAAGCTTTCTTT. Residues: CASRIRQGSSTEAFF.

The V and J genes are TRBV5-1 and TRBJ1-4; D perhaps matches TRBD1 (5 bases). The CDR3 is 14 residues long. CDR1 is SGHRS, CDR2 YFSETQ, per germline. The V end lost 2 bases, the J end lost 7 bases, and 12 bases lay between the germline ends. CDR3 in amino acids: CASSFRTSSEKLFF. In DNA, the CDR3 is TGCGCCAGCAGCTTCAGGACATCATCTGAAAAACTGTTTTTT.

This chain joins TRBV29-1 and TRBJ1-1; D uncertain. CDR3 length: 14 residues. Germline CDR1 and CDR2: SQVTM and ANQGSEA. V lost 4 bases to trimming and J lost 2 bases, with 14 bases between them. CDR3: CSVAATAANTEAFF. The DNA of the CDR3 is TGCAGCGTTGCTGCCACAGCTGCAAACACTGAAGCTTTCTTT.

The J gene is TRBJ2-1, the V gene TRBV6-6; D is undetermined. CDR1 and CDR2 (germline): MNHNY, SVGAGI (reference sequence). V was cut by 8 bases and J by 9 bases, with 8 bases left in between. The CDR3 runs to 10 residues. CDR3 residues: CASGSREQFF. In DNA, the CDR3 is TGTGCCAGCGGGTCCCGTGAGCAGTTCTTC.

The chain joins TRBV9 to TRBJ1-2, with D uncertain. This CDR3 comprises 13 residues. CDR1 and CDR2 (germline): SGDLS, YYNGEE. With 5 bases removed from V and 10 bases from J, the gap between germline ends came to 18 bases. The CDR3 sequence: CASSRRRGIDYTF. The CDR3, as DNA: TGTGCCAGCAGTCGGCGGCGGGGAATAGACTACACCTTC.

The V gene is TRBV28, the J gene TRBJ2-1; D gene unclear. There are 11 residues in the CDR3. Trimming shortened V by 5 bases and J by 10 bases, and 9 bases separated the two germline ends. Per germline, CDR1 MDHEN and CDR2 SYDVKM. The CDR3 DNA reads as TGTGCCAGCAGTACCCTTTACGAGCAGTTCTTC. It yields the protein CASSTLYEQFF.

CDR3 in DNA: TGTGCCAGCAGCGTCTCGCTGGGCGCCCCGAACACCGGGGAGCTGTTTTTT. This encodes CASSVSLGAPNTGELFF. V is TRBV9 and J is TRBJ2-2, with no clear D. Per the germline V gene, CDR1 is SGDLS and CDR2 is YYNGEE. The CDR3 length is 17 residues. V was shortened by 2 bases and J by 0 bases, with 14 bases between the two germline ends.

This clone turned up a few times. The V and J genes are TRBV5-1 and TRBJ2-3, with TRBD2 as a possible D gene (5 bases). This CDR3 comprises 16 residues. The V end lost 0 bases, the J end lost 0 bases, and 11 bases lay between the germline ends. Germline lookup yields CDR1 SGHRS and CDR2 YFSETQ. CDR3 in DNA: TGCGCCAGCAGCTTGGAGGCTAGCAGAAGCACAGATACGCAGTATTTT. Translated, it gives CASSLEASRSTDTQYF.

This clone was seen only once. The chain couples TRBV7-3 to TRBJ1-5, with TRBD1 matching 7 bases. Germline-derived CDR1 and CDR2 are SGHTA and FQGTGA. The CDR3 has 14 residues. Germline trimming cut 5 bases from V and 3 bases from J; bases unmatched to any gene: 4. The CDR3 sequence: CASSPTGNNQPQHF. Here the CDR3 DNA reads TGTGCCAGCAGCCCGACAGGGAACAATCAGCCCCAGCATTTT.

This clone showed up just a few times. The chain links TRBV6-1 to TRBJ1-2, with D possibly matching TRBD1 (6 bases). This CDR3 comprises 15 residues. Germline V gives CDR1 MNHNS, CDR2 SASEGT. Trimming took 6 bases from V and 7 from J, leaving 21 bases between them. The CDR3 DNA reads as TGTGCCAGCAGCGACCAGAGGGGGGTAAGGGGTGGCTACACCTTC. Protein sequence: CASSDQRGVRGGYTF.

The V and J genes are TRBV7-3 and TRBJ1-1; D perhaps matches TRBD1 (5 bases). Trimming removed 7 bases at V and 5 bases at J, with 17 bases between. From germline, CDR1 is SGHTA and CDR2 FQGTGA. CDR3 length: 14 residues. The CDR3 reads CASNEGGRETEAFF. DNA for the CDR3: TGTGCCAGCAACGAAGGTGGCAGGGAGACTGAAGCTTTCTTT.

The chain has TRBV5-1 and TRBJ2-7, with a tentative D call TRBD2 (6 bases). The ends were cut back, 4 bases at V and 6 bases at J, with 11 bases in the middle. CDR3 length: 12 residues. Germline V lookup: CDR1 SGHRS, CDR2 YFSETQ. The CDR3 protein is CASSIRGFEQYF. The CDR3 DNA follows: TGCGCCAGCAGCATACGGGGGTTCGAGCAGTACTTC.

This clone has a handful of counts. The rearrangement joins TRBV18 to TRBJ1-2; D is ambiguous. V lost 0 bases to trimming and J lost 0 bases, with 8 bases between them. The CDR3 consists of 15 residues. Germline V CDR1 and CDR2: KGHSH, LQKENI. Here the CDR3 reads CASSPPVIPNYGYTF. The CDR3 DNA reads TGTGCCAGCTCACCACCCGTGATTCCTAACTATGGCTACACCTTC.

The V call is TRBV30, the J call TRBJ1-2, with a weak D call TRBD1 (6 bases). Germline V CDR1 and CDR2: GTSNPN, SVGIG (reference sequence). V lost 5 bases and J 5 bases, leaving 15 bases between the germline ends. The CDR3 consists of 13 residues. The CDR3 here is CAWGRGLGYGYTF. For the CDR3, the DNA is TGTGCCTGGGGAAGGGGGTTAGGGTATGGCTACACCTTC.